This T cell receptor beta chain emerged from a study of CD8+CD57+ T cells in acquired aplastic anemia. Study-level information: Sorted cells (CD4+ and CD8+) yielded DNA amounts that averaged about 3.1 ug.

Patients chosen for sequencing had CD8+CD57+ cells that had expanded, as shown by flow cytometry. Both TCR beta VDJ combination and CDR3 sequence profiling were carried out. Genomic DNA was the template for this profiling. TCRdb itself ran the reads through MiXCR, one entry per CDR3 protein. The repertoire holds roughly 250,000 distinct CDR3 sequences, with about 44% as singletons. Germline V gene lookup returns CDR1 KGHDR and CDR2 SFDVKD. The CDR3 runs 12 residues. This clonotype has a handful of counts. One junction end does not reproduce the germline sequence, and a read error may be involved. The sample consisted of sorted CD4+, CD8+, or CD8+CD57+ T cells (not recorded which) from PBMCs. The V and J genes are TRBV24-1 and TRBJ2-1; 8 nucleotides agree with TRBD1. The source is a human donor with aplastic anemia. The CDR3 is CATSDLGTGLSF. The CDR3 DNA is TGTGCCACCAGTGACCTAGGGACAGGTTTAAGCTTC.